This T cell receptor beta chain was recovered during a study of blood T cell repertoires in COVID-19. Study as a whole: The cDNA or gDNA used as material had been derived from T cells, B-cell-depleted T cells, or PBMCs.

The germline gives CDR1 SNHLY, CDR2 FYNNEI. The CDR3 covers 15 residues. Trimming removed 8 bases at V and 7 bases at J, with 21 bases between. The cohort comprised adults aged roughly 18 to 90 years residing in approximately 22 US areas. Symptom resolution, clearance, or two negative PCRs marked the recovered donors of Cohort 3. Original handling: Reference gene primers were amplified, and this amplification served to estimate nucleated cell counts. Assay: immunoSEQ multiplex PCR; the TCRdb copy retains only in-frame clones and omits some. Clone size and the V and J calls come from that table; the DNA yielded D and trimming. The table has approximately 150,000 clones, over 80% seen once.

This chain uses TRBV2 with TRBJ2-4, with D possibly matching TRBD2 (6 bases). Specimen: PBMCs or T cells enriched from blood (not recorded which). This TCR came from a man aged 55 to 70 who had recovered from COVID-19. Here the CDR3 DNA reads TGTGCCAGCGATCAGCGGGTGTCACGGGCCAACATTCAGTACTTC. This codes for CASDQRVSRANIQYF.